Below, 30 T cell receptor beta chains from the same sample are listed, as sequenced in a study of T-cell reconstitution after alpha-beta-depleted transplantation in children. This sample's TCRbeta library carried unique molecular identifier barcodes. One entry per CDR3 protein results from TCRdb running MiXCR on the PCR reads. The profile shows 500,000 or so distinct CDR3 sequences, about 30% of them singletons. Material: PBMCs from the stem cell graft donor, obtained from the stem cell graft. The receptors stem from a human donor who donated a stem cell graft to a child with aplastic anemia.

This clonotype showed up just a few times. The germline gene is not matched at one end of the junction; a read error may be the cause. The CDR3 coding sequence is TGCGCCAGCAGTTCCTCTCCTAGCAATCAGCCCCAGCATTTT. It codes for CASSSSPSNQPQHF. The chain is built from TRBV12-3 or TRBV12-4 and TRBJ1-5, with unresolved D. This CDR3 is 14 amino acids long.

This clonotype was observed a few times. Here the CDR3 reads CASSPVDEQYF. The DNA of the CDR3 is TGTGCCAGCAGCCCAGTGGACGAGCAGTACTTC. The chain carries TRBV4-2 and TRBJ2-7; D remains unclear. Germline loops: CDR1 LGHNA, CDR2 YNFKEQ. V was trimmed by 4 bases and J by 5 bases, leaving 6 bases between them. The CDR3 has 11 residues.

The chain employs TRBV13 and TRBJ1-1; TRBD1 agrees at 7 bases. Looked up from germline, CDR1 is PRHDT and CDR2 is FYEKMQ (reference sequence). CDR3 length: 14 residues. The trim removed 4 bases at V and 1 base at J, leaving 3 bases unmatched. In nucleotides, the CDR3 is TGTGCCAGCAGCTGGACAGGCCGGAACACTGAAGCTTTCTTT. It is translated as CASSWTGRNTEAFF.

This clonotype has more than one count but fewer than ten. The chain employs TRBV6-1 and TRBJ1-4, with 11 bases fitting TRBD1. The CDR3 consists of 17 residues. Trimming took 6 bases from V and 3 from J; bases not matched to a gene: 9. Germline CDR1 MNHNS, CDR2 SASEGT. The CDR3 region has the DNA TGTGCCAGCAGACCCGGACAGGGGGCGTCTGCTAATGAAAAACTGTTTTTT. This translates into CASRPGQGASANEKLFF.

This clonotype was picked up a small number of times. This rearrangement joins TRBV30 to TRBJ1-1; D perhaps matches TRBD1 (6 bases). This CDR3 is 13 amino acids long. Germline lookup yields CDR1 GTSNPN and CDR2 SVGIG (reference sequence). The CDR3 region is CVWGGIGNTEAFF. Written as DNA, the CDR3 is TGTGTTTGGGGGGGCATCGGGAACACTGAAGCTTTCTTT.

The J gene is TRBJ1-6, the V gene TRBV19; D not resolved. Germline V gene data show CDR1 as LNHDA and CDR2 as SQIVND (reference sequence). With 10 bases removed from V and 7 bases from J, the gap between germline ends came to 14 bases. This CDR3 contains 13 residues. In DNA form, the CDR3 reads TGTGCCACCCAACGGACGGAAAATTCACCCCTCCACTTT. Residues: CATQRTENSPLHF.

The chain employs TRBV15 and TRBJ1-5, with D maybe TRBD1 (5 bases). CDR3 size: 15 residues. Germline CDR1 and CDR2: LNHNV and YYDKDF (reference sequence). V was pared by 1 base and J by 1 base, with 8 bases between. CDR3 in amino acids: CATSRATVSNQPQHF. For the CDR3, the DNA is TGTGCCACCAGCAGAGCGACAGTGAGCAATCAGCCCCAGCATTTT.

This clonotype was observed a handful of times. The chain uses TRBV7-6 and TRBJ2-5; D gene unclear. This CDR3 comprises 16 residues. V was pared by 5 bases and J by 3 bases, with 19 bases between. Germline CDR1 is SGHVS and CDR2 is FNYEAQ. The CDR3 loop is CASSHPRGGEKETQYF. In DNA form, the CDR3 reads TGTGCCAGCAGCCATCCTCGCGGCGGAGAGAAAGAGACCCAGTACTTC.

Turning to this clonotype: The conserved closing phenylalanine or tryptophan is absent in this CDR3, likely reflecting a read error. J is TRBJ2-3 and V is TRBV24-1; 7 bases fit TRBD2. CDR3 length equals 14 residues. Germline V lookup: CDR1 KGHDR, CDR2 SFDVKD. With V trimmed by 8 bases and J by 4 bases, 8 bases remained unmatched. CDR3 amino acids: CATTGGSPADTQYL. The CDR3, as DNA: TGTGCCACCACGGGCGGGAGCCCGGCAGATACGCAGTATTTA.

The V gene is TRBV29-1, the J gene TRBJ2-3; either TRBD1 or TRBD2 may fit D (5 bases each). Trimming stripped 8 bases from V and 5 bases from J, with 23 bases between. Germline values: CDR1 SQVTM, CDR2 ANQGSEA. The CDR3 spans 15 residues. CDR3 in amino acids: CSSSGRTSLKDTQYF. The CDR3, as DNA: TGCAGCTCATCGGGGCGGACATCGCTCAAAGATACGCAGTATTTT.

This clonotype has only a few counts. The chain has TRBV5-1 and TRBJ1-1; D not resolved. There are 14 residues in the CDR3. Looked up from germline, CDR1 is SGHRS and CDR2 is YFSETQ. V was clipped by 0 bases and J by 1 base, with 7 bases between them. In nucleotides, the CDR3 is TGCGCCAGCAGCTTGGAACTCACGAACACTGAAGCTTTCTTT. Encoded protein: CASSLELTNTEAFF. Combining the CDR3 with reference TRBV5-1 and TRBJ1-1 gives the whole variable domain KAGVTQTPRYLIKTRGQQVTLSCSPISGHRSVSWYQQTPGQGLQFLFEYFSETQRNKGNFPGRFSGRQFSNSRSEMNVSTLELGDSALYLCASSLELTNTEAFFGQGTRLTVV.

The DNA of the CDR3 is TGTGCCAGCAGCTTGGATCCGGGGACTACCTCCGGCTACACCTTC. It translates to CASSLDPGTTSGYTF. The chain combines TRBV5-6 with TRBJ1-2; D perhaps matches TRBD1 (5 bases). CDR3 length: 15 residues. The V gene's germline CDR1 is SGHDT and CDR2 YYEEEE. V was cut by 0 bases and J by 8 bases, with 17 bases left in between.

The chain has TRBV19 and TRBJ2-6, with 8 bases identical to TRBD1. Germline V gene data show CDR1 as LNHDA and CDR2 as SQIVND (reference sequence). V gave up 5 bases and J gave up 0 bases; unmatched junction bases: 3. The CDR3 covers 16 residues. In nucleotides, the CDR3 is TGTGCCAGTAGTGACAGGGGTAGCTCTGGGGCCAACGTCCTGACTTTC. Its protein is CASSDRGSSGANVLTF.

The chain recombines TRBV28 with TRBJ2-7; D remains unclear. V was trimmed by 1 base and J by 7 bases, leaving 8 bases between them. Germline CDR1 MDHEN, CDR2 SYDVKM. CDR3 length equals 12 residues. The CDR3, as DNA: TGTGCCAGCAGTTTATTGAGTTTAGAGCAGTACTTC. It is translated as CASSLLSLEQYF.

This chain joins TRBV12-5 and TRBJ1-1; TRBD1 agrees at 7 bases. There are 13 residues in the CDR3. Germline-derived CDR1 and CDR2 are LGHNT and FRNRAP. V shed 3 bases, J shed 8 bases, and the junction held 6 bases outside the gene matches. The CDR3 reads CASGLQGLREAFF. In nucleotides, the CDR3 is TGTGCTAGTGGTTTACAGGGGCTCAGGGAAGCTTTCTTT.

J is TRBJ1-2 and V is TRBV18; D might be TRBD1 (5 bases). This CDR3 region has 14 residues. Trimming left V 0 bases short and J 8 bases short, with 13 bases between. Germline assignment: CDR1 KGHSH and CDR2 LQKENI. CDR3 loop: CASSPPGGARGYTF. CDR3 nucleotide sequence: TGTGCCAGCTCACCACCGGGTGGGGCGCGAGGCTACACCTTC.

The chain couples TRBV29-1 to TRBJ2-7, with 10 positions matching TRBD2. CDR3 length equals 13 residues. Per the germline V gene, CDR1 is SQVTM and CDR2 is ANQGSEA. V dropped 6 bases and J dropped 3; count of bases not matched to a gene: 5. The CDR3 DNA follows: TGCAGCGTGCTACTAGCGGGATACTACGAGCAGTACTTC. Translated, it gives CSVLLAGYYEQYF.

The gene calls are TRBV5-5 and TRBJ2-5; D is perhaps TRBD1 (6 bases). V lost 1 base, J lost 9 bases, and 19 bases lay in between. This CDR3 spans 15 amino acids. CDR1 is SGHKS and CDR2 is YYEKEE in the germline V gene (reference sequence). In nucleotides, the CDR3 is TGTGCCAGCAGCTTGTGGTCCCAGGGGCTTGAGGCCCAGTACTTC. This codes for CASSLWSQGLEAQYF.

This clonotype was seen a few times. This chain uses TRBV12-3 or TRBV12-4 with TRBJ1-2, with a tentative D call TRBD1 (5 bases). The CDR3 consists of 16 residues. The ends were cut back, 5 bases at V and 2 bases at J, with 18 bases in the middle. Here the CDR3 DNA reads TGTGCCAGCAGTCCGCCTGGGGGGGACCGCAACTATGGCTACACCTTC. Translated, it gives CASSPPGGDRNYGYTF.

This clonotype was detected only a few times. The chain couples TRBV7-2 to TRBJ2-3; D perhaps matches TRBD1 (6 bases). Trimming removed 4 bases from V and 0 bases from J, with 8 bases in between. This CDR3 is built from 14 residues. Germline values: CDR1 SGHTA, CDR2 FQGNSA. The CDR3, as DNA: TGTGCCAGCAGCTACAGGGCTAGCACAGATACGCAGTATTTT. This translates into CASSYRASTDTQYF. Combining the CDR3 with reference TRBV7-2 and TRBJ2-3 gives the whole variable domain GAGVSQSPSNKVTEKGKDVELRCDPISGHTALYWYRQSLGQGLEFLIYFQGNSAPDKSGLPSDRFSAERTGGSVSTLTIQRTQQEDSAVYLCASSYRASTDTQYFGPGTRLTVL.

The chain couples TRBV28 to TRBJ2-1; D remains ambiguous. In germline, CDR1 is MDHEN, CDR2 SYDVKM. Trimming shortened V by 5 bases and J by 7 bases, and 6 bases separated the two germline ends. The CDR3 runs 11 residues. DNA for the CDR3: TGTGCCAGCAGTACAGCAAATGAGCAGTTCTTC. This codes for CASSTANEQFF.

This chain uses TRBV11-3 with TRBJ1-3; D is undetermined. CDR3 length: 16 amino acids. In germline, CDR1 is SGHNT, CDR2 YENEEA. Trimming left V 0 bases short and J 2 bases short, with 11 bases between. The CDR3 DNA reads TGTGCCAGCAGCTTAGATGGGTTTAATCCTGGAAACACCATATATTTT. It codes for CASSLDGFNPGNTIYF. Full variable domain (remainder filled in from reference TRBV11-3 and TRBJ1-3): EAGVVQSPRYKIIEKKQPVAFWCNPISGHNTLYWYLQNLGQGPELLIRYENEEAVDDSQLPKDRFSAERLKGVDSTLKIQPAELGDSAVYLCASSLDGFNPGNTIYFGEGSWLTVV.

V usage is TRBV18 and J usage is TRBJ1-1; D is possibly TRBD1 (6 bases). The V end lost 2 bases, the J end lost 0 bases, and 13 bases lay between the germline ends. This CDR3 contains 16 residues. Germline-derived CDR1 and CDR2 are KGHSH and LQKENI. The CDR3 sequence: CASSPWQGTMNTEAFF. The CDR3 coding sequence is TGTGCCAGCTCACCATGGCAGGGGACTATGAACACTGAAGCTTTCTTT.

The sample holds many counts of this clonotype. The V and J genes are TRBV20-1 and TRBJ1-6, with 11 bases identical to TRBD1. The CDR3 totals 15 residues. Per the germline V gene, CDR1 is DFQATT and CDR2 is SNEGSKA (reference sequence). J lost 9 bases, V lost 6 bases, and 10 bases had no gene match. The CDR3 region has the DNA TGCAGTGCATCGCGGACAGGGGGCTTCGGTTCACCCCTCCACTTT. Its protein product is CSASRTGGFGSPLHF.

V gene TRBV29-1 combines with J gene TRBJ2-7; TRBD1 matches 10 bases. Losses at the gene ends were 5 bases for V and 2 bases for J; bases not matched to a gene: 3. The CDR3 is made up of 13 amino acids. Germline V lookup: CDR1 SQVTM, CDR2 ANQGSEA. CDR3 nucleotides: TGCAGCGTTCGGGACAGGGGTCCCTACGAGCAGTACTTC. This translates into CSVRDRGPYEQYF.

V usage is TRBV28 and J usage is TRBJ2-7, with 8 bases matching TRBD1. The CDR3 is made up of 15 amino acids. Trimming cost V 6 bases and J 2 bases; bases outside gene matches: 9. Germline loops: CDR1 MDHEN, CDR2 SYDVKM. Here the CDR3 DNA reads TGTGCCAGCAGACCCAACCAACAGGGGGCCTACGAGCAGTACTTC. This codes for CASRPNQQGAYEQYF.

In this sample, this clonotype turned up a few times. V is TRBV20-1 and J is TRBJ1-1; D is unresolved. The CDR3 spans 16 residues. The germline gives CDR1 DFQATT, CDR2 SNEGSKA (reference sequence). Trimming left V 0 bases short and J 1 base short, with 15 bases between. The CDR3 loop reads CSARDPRRLSNTEAFF. CDR3 in DNA: TGCAGTGCTAGAGATCCGCGTAGGCTTTCGAACACTGAAGCTTTCTTT.

The chain couples TRBV5-6 to TRBJ2-1, with 12 bases fitting TRBD2. This CDR3 has 17 residues. Germline-derived CDR1 and CDR2 are SGHDT and YYEEEE. V was pared by 4 bases and J by 2 bases, with 7 bases of the junction left unmatched. The CDR3 spells CASSARTSGMTYNEQFF. CDR3 bases: TGTGCCAGCAGCGCGAGGACTAGCGGGATGACCTACAATGAGCAGTTCTTC.

The chain couples TRBV12-5 to TRBJ2-7; 13 bases line up with TRBD2. CDR1 is LGHNT and CDR2 is FRNRAP in the germline V gene. The CDR3 runs to 16 residues. V was clipped by 7 bases and J by 5 bases; unmatched bases: 11. The CDR3 nucleotides read TGTGCTAGTGCCTGGACTAGCGGGAGTATTATTGACGAGCAGTACGTC. Amino acids: CASAWTSGSIIDEQYV.

The V gene is TRBV7-8, the J gene TRBJ2-3; D call uncertain. The CDR3 covers 12 residues. Germline V CDR1 and CDR2: SGHVS, FQNEAQ. The V end lost 3 bases, the J end lost 4 bases, and 5 bases lay between the germline ends. CDR3 loop: CASSFTPDTQYF. The DNA of the CDR3 is TGTGCCAGCAGCTTTACCCCAGATACGCAGTATTTT.